Shown below are 24 T cell receptor beta chains from a single sample sequenced in a study of cytomegalovirus exposure and HLA in healthy donors. The primer mix had 60 Vbeta and 13 Jbeta primers. Produced via immunoSEQ multiplex PCR; TCRdb's table is partial and in-frame only. Its table lists over 100,000 clones. The material sequenced was PBMCs. All receptors derive from a man aged 18 to 35 in good health and CMV-seronegative.

CDR3 coding DNA: TGTGCCAGCAGGACTCGAGACGGGGAAAAACTGTTTTTT. It translates to CASRTRDGEKLFF. The chain links TRBV27 to TRBJ1-4, with unresolved D. Germline CDR1 reads MNHEY; CDR2 reads SMNVEV (reference sequence). The CDR3 spans 13 residues. The V and J ends lost 6 bases and 8 bases respectively, with 13 bases between them.

V gene TRBV2 combines with J gene TRBJ1-5, with 9 bases lining up with TRBD1. V was clipped by 8 bases and J by 7 bases; unmatched bases: 6. This CDR3 is built from 13 residues. Germline lookup yields CDR1 SNHLY and CDR2 FYNNEI. In nucleotides, the CDR3 is TGTGCCAGCGCAGACAGGGGGGTACAGCCCCAGCATTTT. Amino acids: CASADRGVQPQHF.

The CDR3 loop reads CASRPTSGRAEDTQYF. The CDR3 bases are TGTGCCAGCAGGCCTACTAGCGGGAGGGCCGAAGATACGCAGTATTTT. The chain uses TRBV7-9 and TRBJ2-3; 13 nucleotides match TRBD2. The CDR3 spans 16 residues. Trimming removed 6 bases from V and 5 bases from J; junction bases left unmatched: 8. Looked up from germline, CDR1 is SEHNR and CDR2 is FQNEAQ (reference sequence).

This rearrangement joins TRBV12-5 to TRBJ2-7; weak D call: TRBD1 (7 bases). Trimming shortened V by 7 bases and J by 6 bases, and 16 bases separated the two germline ends. Germline-derived CDR1 and CDR2 are LGHNT and FRNRAP. CDR3 length: 13 amino acids. The CDR3 bases are TGTGCTAGTGCAGCCCAGGGGGGTCCCGAGCAGTACTTC. As protein: CASAAQGGPEQYF.

The chain carries TRBV6-5 and TRBJ1-1; 8 positions agree with TRBD1. The CDR3 length is 15 residues. Germline V gene data show CDR1 as MNHEY and CDR2 as SVGAGI. The V segment lost 5 bases and the J segment 0 bases; nucleotides outside the gene matches: 5. The DNA for the CDR3 is TGTGCCAGCAGTCCCGGGGACAGGATGAACACTGAAGCTTTCTTT. It yields the protein CASSPGDRMNTEAFF.

The V and J genes are TRBV7-6 and TRBJ1-1; TRBD1 matches 7 bases. V lost 5 bases to trimming and J lost 1 base; unmatched junction nucleotides: 7. Germline V lookup: CDR1 SGHVS, CDR2 FNYEAQ. This CDR3 contains 15 residues. CDR3 nucleotide sequence: TGTGCCAGCAGCCGAAGACAGGGTGGGAACACTGAAGCTTTCTTT. Its translation: CASSRRQGGNTEAFF. Combining the CDR3 with reference TRBV7-6 and TRBJ1-1 gives the whole variable domain GAGVSQSPRYKVTKRGQDVALRCDPISGHVSLYWYRQALGQGPEFLTYFNYEAQQDKSGLPNDRFSAERPEGSISTLTIQRTEQRDSAMYRCASSRRQGGNTEAFFGQGTRLTVV.

The chain is built from TRBV7-9 and TRBJ2-7; 7 nucleotides match TRBD2. CDR1 and CDR2 from the germline V gene are SEHNR and FQNEAQ (reference sequence). CDR3 length: 15 residues. V dropped 5 bases and J dropped 5; count of bases not matched to a gene: 12. In nucleotides, the CDR3 is TGTGCCAGCAGCCAGGCGGCGGGAGCGGGAAACGAGCAGTACTTC. Its translation: CASSQAAGAGNEQYF.

This chain joins TRBV28 and TRBJ2-2, with D tentatively TRBD2 (6 bases). CDR3 length: 15 residues. CDR1 MDHEN and CDR2 SYDVKM come from the germline V gene. Trimming removed 2 bases from V and 4 bases from J, with 11 bases in between. The CDR3 DNA is TGTGCCAGCAGTTTAGCGGGGTTAGGCACCGGGGAGCTGTTTTTT. Translated, it gives CASSLAGLGTGELFF.

The chain carries TRBV30 and TRBJ1-1; 8 bases match TRBD1. The ends lost 1 base at V and 5 bases at J; junction bases unmatched: 15. The germline V gene encodes CDR1 GTSNPN and CDR2 SVGIG (reference sequence). CDR3 length: 17 residues. The DNA for the CDR3 is TGTGCCTGGAGTGAAGAAAGGCTGTACAGGGGGTTAACTGAAGCTTTCTTT. Protein product: CAWSEERLYRGLTEAFF.

This chain joins TRBV4-3 and TRBJ2-7; the match to TRBD2 covers 9 bases. V shed 1 base, J shed 4 bases, and the junction held 2 bases outside the gene matches. Looked up from germline, CDR1 is LGHNA and CDR2 is YSLEER. This CDR3 is 14 amino acids long. The CDR3 is CASSQGAGGYEQYF. CDR3 in DNA: TGCGCCAGCAGCCAAGGAGCGGGGGGTTACGAGCAGTACTTC.

The chain employs TRBV6-5 and TRBJ1-6; D remains unclear. Trimming left V 6 bases short and J 9 bases short, with 18 bases between. Germline V CDR1 and CDR2: MNHEY, SVGAGI. This CDR3 has 15 amino acids. In DNA form, the CDR3 reads TGTGCCAGCAGACTTAACGAGGGAGGAAGTTCACCCCTCCACTTT. This translates into CASRLNEGGSSPLHF.

The chain uses TRBV7-9 and TRBJ1-3, with 10 bases fitting TRBD1. The CDR3 is 16 residues long. The junction had 4 bases not matched to a gene; V was cut back by 5 bases and J by 0 bases. The germline V gene encodes CDR1 SEHNR and CDR2 FQNEAQ (reference sequence). The CDR3 here is CASSPGQGDSGNTIYF. In DNA, the CDR3 is TGTGCCAGCAGCCCCGGACAGGGGGACTCTGGAAACACCATATATTTT.

The rearrangement links TRBV5-1 to TRBJ2-1, with 15 nucleotides matching TRBD2. CDR1 is SGHRS and CDR2 is YFSETQ in the germline V gene. V dropped 4 bases and J dropped 9; count of bases not matched to a gene: 2. The CDR3 sequence is 14 residues long. CDR3 coding DNA: TGCGCCAGCAGCGGGGGACTAGCGGGAGGTGAGCAGTTCTTC. It encodes CASSGGLAGGEQFF. Variable domain in full (rest from reference TRBV5-1 and TRBJ2-1): KAGVTQTPRYLIKTRGQQVTLSCSPISGHRSVSWYQQTPGQGLQFLFEYFSETQRNKGNFPGRFSGRQFSNSRSEMNVSTLELGDSALYLCASSGGLAGGEQFFGPGTRLTVL.

The chain combines TRBV6-5 with TRBJ2-1; the D gene is possibly TRBD2 (6 bases). Between the trimmed V and J ends, which lost 2 bases and 4 bases, there was a span of 9 bases. The germline gives CDR1 MNHEY, CDR2 SVGAGI. The CDR3 runs to 14 residues. DNA for the CDR3: TGTGCCAGCAGTTACCTCGGGAGATACAATGAGCAGTTCTTC. This translates into CASSYLGRYNEQFF.

The chain's CDR3 is CASSLIGQGDTGELFF. DNA for the CDR3: TGTGCCAGCAGCTTAATAGGCCAGGGGGACACCGGGGAGCTGTTTTTT. This chain uses TRBV7-3 with TRBJ2-2; 7 bases agree with TRBD1. Looked up from germline, CDR1 is SGHTA and CDR2 is FQGTGA. Unmatched junction bases numbered 5, after V lost 1 base and J lost 3 bases. CDR3 length equals 16 residues.

The DNA for the CDR3 is TGTGCCAGCAGTTCCTCTAGCGCCGTAACTGGCGACGAGCAGTACTTC. Translated: CASSSSSAVTGDEQYF. This chain connects TRBV27 to TRBJ2-7, with a weak D call TRBD2 (6 bases). V was trimmed by 4 bases and J by 5 bases, leaving 21 bases between them. The CDR3 loop spans 16 amino acids. Germline V gene sequence: CDR1 MNHEY, CDR2 SMNVEV (reference sequence).

The rearrangement uses TRBV5-6 and TRBJ1-6; 7 nucleotides line up with TRBD1. The CDR3 has 16 residues. Per the germline V gene, CDR1 is SGHDT and CDR2 is YYEEEE. Trimming at V came to 6 bases and at J to 0 bases, leaving 6 bases not matched to a gene. The CDR3 reads CASKDRLSSYNSPLHF. The CDR3 bases are TGTGCCAGCAAGGACAGGCTGAGCTCCTATAATTCACCCCTCCACTTT.

The chain uses TRBV5-1 and TRBJ1-4; D ambiguous. CDR3 length: 14 amino acids. The germline CDR1 and CDR2 sequences are SGHRS and YFSETQ. Trimming removed 1 base at V and 8 bases at J, with 12 bases between. CDR3 in DNA: TGCGCCAGCAGCTTGCGCCGGCCGGGGGAAAAACTGTTTTTT. It yields the protein CASSLRRPGEKLFF.

The V and J genes are TRBV5-6 and TRBJ2-3; 11 bases align to TRBD1. Trimming took 7 bases from V and 4 from J; bases not matched to a gene: 11. The CDR3 has 16 amino acids. Germline V gene lookup returns CDR1 SGHDT and CDR2 YYEEEE. The CDR3 is CASYLLWDRGADTQYF. CDR3 sequence (DNA): TGTGCCAGCTACCTCTTGTGGGACAGGGGGGCAGATACGCAGTATTTT.

In regard to this clone: This CDR3 is also generated by other DNA sequences in the sample. The V and J genes are TRBV5-1 and TRBJ1-4, with D possibly matching TRBD1 (5 bases). CDR3 size: 15 residues. CDR1 and CDR2 from the germline V gene are SGHRS and YFSETQ. Trimming stripped 4 bases from V and 2 bases from J, with 12 bases between. DNA of the CDR3: TGCGCCAGCAGCCCCACCGGGGGTACTAATGAAAAACTGTTTTTT. Translating it yields CASSPTGGTNEKLFF.

V gene TRBV19 combines with J gene TRBJ2-3; 8 bases are shared with TRBD1. CDR3 length equals 15 residues. V shed 7 bases, J shed 7 bases, and the junction held 13 bases outside the gene matches. Germline CDR1 reads LNHDA; CDR2 reads SQIVND (reference sequence). Here the CDR3 reads CASTHRGTGLNTQYF. In nucleotides, the CDR3 is TGTGCCAGTACCCACCGGGGGACAGGATTGAATACGCAGTATTTT.

The genes are TRBV18 and TRBJ1-6, with D hard to call. Germline CDR1 KGHSH, CDR2 LQKENI. The germline V and J ends were trimmed by 0 bases and 5 bases, with 5 bases remaining between them. The CDR3 has 14 amino acids. CDR3 in amino acids: CASSPPQDNSPLHF. DNA for the CDR3: TGTGCCAGCTCACCACCGCAGGATAATTCACCCCTCCACTTT.

The rearrangement uses TRBV7-3 and TRBJ2-2, with 7 bases lining up with TRBD2. From germline, CDR1 is SGHTA and CDR2 FQGTGA. The CDR3 spans 15 residues. With V trimmed by 2 bases and J by 0 bases, 0 bases remained unmatched. The CDR3 protein is CASSLGGANTGELFF. CDR3 nucleotide sequence: TGTGCCAGCAGCTTAGGGGGGGCGAACACCGGGGAGCTGTTTTTT.

The chain combines TRBV10-3 with TRBJ1-3; the match to TRBD1 covers 7 bases. This CDR3 contains 13 residues. Germline loops: CDR1 ENHRY, CDR2 SYGVKD. After removal of 8 bases from V and 2 bases from J, the junction contained 3 bases not matched to a gene. The CDR3 DNA follows: TGTGCCATCCGACAGGGAGCTGGAAACACCATATATTTT. Protein: CAIRQGAGNTIYF.